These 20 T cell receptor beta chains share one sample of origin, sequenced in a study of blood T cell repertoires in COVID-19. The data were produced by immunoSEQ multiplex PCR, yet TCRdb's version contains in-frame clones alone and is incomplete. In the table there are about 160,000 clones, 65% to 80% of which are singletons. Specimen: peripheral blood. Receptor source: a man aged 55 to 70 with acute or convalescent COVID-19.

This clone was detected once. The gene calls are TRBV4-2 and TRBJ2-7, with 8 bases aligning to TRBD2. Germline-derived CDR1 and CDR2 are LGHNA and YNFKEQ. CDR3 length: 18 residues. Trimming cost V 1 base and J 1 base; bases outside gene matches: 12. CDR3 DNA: TGTGCCAGCAGCCAAGGTGTCGGCGGGGGGACCCTTTCCTACGAGCAGTACTTC. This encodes CASSQGVGGGTLSYEQYF.

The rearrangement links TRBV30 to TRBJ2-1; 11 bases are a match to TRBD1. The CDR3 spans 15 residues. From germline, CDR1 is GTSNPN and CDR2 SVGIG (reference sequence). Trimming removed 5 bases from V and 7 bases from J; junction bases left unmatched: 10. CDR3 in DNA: TGTGCCTGGGATGTGGACAGGGGGCCGGGAAATGAGCAGTTCTTC. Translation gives CAWDVDRGPGNEQFF. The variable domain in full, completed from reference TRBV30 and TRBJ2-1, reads SQTIHQWPATLVQPVGSPLSLECTVEGTSNPNLYWYRQAAGRGLQLLFYSVGIGQISSEVPQNLSASRPQDRQFILSSKKLLLSDSGFYLCAWDVDRGPGNEQFFGPGTRLTVL.

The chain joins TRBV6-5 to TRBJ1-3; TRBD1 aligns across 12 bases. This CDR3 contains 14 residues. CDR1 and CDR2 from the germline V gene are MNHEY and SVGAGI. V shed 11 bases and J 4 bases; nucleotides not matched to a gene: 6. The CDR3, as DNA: TGTGCCGGGGGACAGGGGGCAACAGGAAACACCATATATTTT. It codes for CAGGQGATGNTIYF.

This CDR3 reads CASRYTGGSTEAFF. The CDR3 DNA reads as TGTGCCAGCAGATACACAGGGGGTTCCACTGAAGCTTTCTTT. This rearrangement joins TRBV5-4 to TRBJ1-1, with 8 bases matching TRBD1. The trim removed 5 bases at V and 4 bases at J, leaving 7 bases unmatched. The CDR3 contains 14 residues. The germline V gene has CDR1 SGHNT and CDR2 YYREEE (reference sequence).

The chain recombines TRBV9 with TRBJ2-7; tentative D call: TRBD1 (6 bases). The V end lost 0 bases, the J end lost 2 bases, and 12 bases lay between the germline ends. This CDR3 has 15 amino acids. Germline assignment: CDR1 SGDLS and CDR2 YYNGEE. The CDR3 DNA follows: TGTGCCAGCAGCGTAGATCAGGGGCGAACCTACGAGCAGTACTTC. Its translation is CASSVDQGRTYEQYF.

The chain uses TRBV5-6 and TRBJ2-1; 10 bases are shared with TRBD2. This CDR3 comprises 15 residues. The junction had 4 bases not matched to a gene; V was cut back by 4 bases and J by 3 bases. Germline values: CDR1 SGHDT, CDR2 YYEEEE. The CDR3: CASSTTSGVYNEQFF. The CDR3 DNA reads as TGTGCCAGCAGCACAACTAGCGGGGTCTACAATGAGCAGTTCTTC.

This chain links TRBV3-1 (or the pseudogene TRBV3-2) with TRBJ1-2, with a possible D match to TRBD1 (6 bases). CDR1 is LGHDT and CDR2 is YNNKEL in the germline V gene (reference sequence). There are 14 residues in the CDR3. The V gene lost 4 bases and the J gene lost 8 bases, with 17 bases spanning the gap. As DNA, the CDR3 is TGTGCCAGCAGCCCCTTAGGCAGGGGACGAGGCTACACCTTC. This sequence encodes CASSPLGRGRGYTF.

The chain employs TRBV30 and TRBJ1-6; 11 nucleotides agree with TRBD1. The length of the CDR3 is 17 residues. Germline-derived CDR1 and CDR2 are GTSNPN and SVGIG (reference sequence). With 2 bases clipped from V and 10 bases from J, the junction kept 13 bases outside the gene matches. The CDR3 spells CAWSPLAGQGARSPLHF. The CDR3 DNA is TGTGCCTGGAGTCCACTAGCTGGACAGGGGGCTCGGTCACCCCTCCACTTT.

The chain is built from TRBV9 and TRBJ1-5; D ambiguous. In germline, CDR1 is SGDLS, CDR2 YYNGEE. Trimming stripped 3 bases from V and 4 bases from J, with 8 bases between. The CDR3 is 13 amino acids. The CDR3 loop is CASSARGNQPQHF. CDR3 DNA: TGTGCCAGCAGCGCACGAGGGAATCAGCCCCAGCATTTT.

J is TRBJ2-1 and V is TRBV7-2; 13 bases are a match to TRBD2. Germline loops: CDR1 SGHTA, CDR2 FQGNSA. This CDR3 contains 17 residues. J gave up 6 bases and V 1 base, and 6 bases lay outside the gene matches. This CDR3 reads CASSLGLGLAGANEQFF. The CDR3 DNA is TGTGCCAGCAGCTTAGGGCTTGGACTAGCGGGGGCCAATGAGCAGTTCTTC.

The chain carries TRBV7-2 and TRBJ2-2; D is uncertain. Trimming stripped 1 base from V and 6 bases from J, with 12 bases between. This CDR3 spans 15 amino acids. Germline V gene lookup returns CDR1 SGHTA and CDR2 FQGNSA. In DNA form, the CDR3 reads TGTGCCAGCAGCTTAGGAGGCGGAACCTCCGGGGAGCTGTTTTTT. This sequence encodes CASSLGGGTSGELFF.

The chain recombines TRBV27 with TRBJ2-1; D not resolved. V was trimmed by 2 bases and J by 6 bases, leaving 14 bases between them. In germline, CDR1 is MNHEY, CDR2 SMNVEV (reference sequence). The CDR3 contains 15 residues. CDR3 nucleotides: TGTGCCAGCAGTTTACAGGCCCTTCTGGGCAATGAGCAGTTCTTC. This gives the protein CASSLQALLGNEQFF.

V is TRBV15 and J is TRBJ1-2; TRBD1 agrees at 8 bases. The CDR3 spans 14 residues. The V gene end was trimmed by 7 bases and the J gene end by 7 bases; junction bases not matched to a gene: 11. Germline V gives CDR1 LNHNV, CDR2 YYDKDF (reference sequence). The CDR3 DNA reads TGTGCCACCACCCAGACAGGGGAGGTTTTTGGCTACACCTTC. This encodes CATTQTGEVFGYTF. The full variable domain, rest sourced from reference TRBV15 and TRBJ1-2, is DAMVIQNPRYQVTQFGKPVTLSCSQTLNHNVMYWYQQKSSQAPKLLFHYYDKDFNNEADTPDNFQSRRPNTSFCFLDIRSPGLGDTAMYLCATTQTGEVFGYTFGSGTRLTVV.

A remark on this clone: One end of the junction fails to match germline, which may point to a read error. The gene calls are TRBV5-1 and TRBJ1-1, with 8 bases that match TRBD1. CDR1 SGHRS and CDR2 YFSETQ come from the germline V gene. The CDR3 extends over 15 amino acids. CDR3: CAGSLTGEFDTEAFF. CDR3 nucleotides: TGCGCCGGCAGCTTGACAGGGGAGTTCGACACTGAAGCTTTCTTT.

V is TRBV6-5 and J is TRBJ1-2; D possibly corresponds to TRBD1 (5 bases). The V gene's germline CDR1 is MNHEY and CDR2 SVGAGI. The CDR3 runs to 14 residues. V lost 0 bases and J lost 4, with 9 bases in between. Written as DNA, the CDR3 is TGTGCCAGCAGTTACTCGACAGCTCTCTATGGCTACACCTTC. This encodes CASSYSTALYGYTF.

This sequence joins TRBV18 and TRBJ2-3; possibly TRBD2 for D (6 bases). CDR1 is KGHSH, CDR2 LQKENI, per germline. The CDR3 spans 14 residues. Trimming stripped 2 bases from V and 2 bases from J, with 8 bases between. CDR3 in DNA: TGTGCCAGCTCACCAGGGACTCTCACAGATACGCAGTATTTT. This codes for CASSPGTLTDTQYF.

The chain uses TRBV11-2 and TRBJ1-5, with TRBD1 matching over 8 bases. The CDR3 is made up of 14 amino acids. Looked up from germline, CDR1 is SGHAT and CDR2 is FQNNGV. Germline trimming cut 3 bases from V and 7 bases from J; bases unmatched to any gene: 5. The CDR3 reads CASSLTGDGQPQHF. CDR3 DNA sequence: TGTGCCAGCAGCTTGACAGGGGACGGACAGCCCCAGCATTTT.

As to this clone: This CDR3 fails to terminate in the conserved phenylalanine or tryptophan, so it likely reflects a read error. Here the CDR3 reads CAWSVSRDTDAFV. Here the CDR3 DNA reads TGTGCCTGGAGTGTATCAAGGGACACTGACGCTTTCGTT. V usage is TRBV30 and J usage is TRBJ1-1; a weak D match, TRBD1 (6 bases). Germline V gene sequence: CDR1 GTSNPN, CDR2 SVGIG (reference sequence). This CDR3 is built from 13 residues.

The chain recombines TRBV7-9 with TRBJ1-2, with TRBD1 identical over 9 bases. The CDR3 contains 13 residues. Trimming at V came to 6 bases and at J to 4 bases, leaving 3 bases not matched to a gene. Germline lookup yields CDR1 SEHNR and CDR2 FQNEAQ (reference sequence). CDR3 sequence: CASRPTGGYGYTF. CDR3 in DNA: TGTGCCAGCAGACCGACAGGGGGCTATGGCTACACCTTC.

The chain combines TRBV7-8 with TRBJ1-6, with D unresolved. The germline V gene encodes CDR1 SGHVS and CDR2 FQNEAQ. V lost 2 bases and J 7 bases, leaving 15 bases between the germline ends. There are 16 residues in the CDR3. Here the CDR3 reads CASSLYPGSLNSPLHF. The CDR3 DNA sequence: TGTGCCAGCAGCTTATACCCAGGCTCTCTCAATTCACCCCTCCACTTT.